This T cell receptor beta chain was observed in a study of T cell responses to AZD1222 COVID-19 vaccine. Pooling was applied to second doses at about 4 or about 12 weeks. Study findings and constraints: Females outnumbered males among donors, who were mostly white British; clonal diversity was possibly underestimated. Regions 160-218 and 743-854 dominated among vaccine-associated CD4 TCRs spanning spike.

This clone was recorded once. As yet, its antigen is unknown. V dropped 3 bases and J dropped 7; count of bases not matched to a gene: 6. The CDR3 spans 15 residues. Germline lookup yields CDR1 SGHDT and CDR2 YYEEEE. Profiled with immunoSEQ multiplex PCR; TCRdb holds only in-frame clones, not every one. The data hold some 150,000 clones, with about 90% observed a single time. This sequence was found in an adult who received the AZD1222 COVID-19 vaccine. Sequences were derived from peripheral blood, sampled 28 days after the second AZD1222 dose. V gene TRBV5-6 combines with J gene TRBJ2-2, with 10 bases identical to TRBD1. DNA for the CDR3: TGTGCCAGCAGCTCATACGACAGGGGGCACGGGGAGCTGTTTTTT. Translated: CASSSYDRGHGELFF.